This TCR beta chain was documented in a study of beta chain features in type 1 diabetes. Study-level points and caveats: Diminished insertions and augmented deletions at VDJ junctions characterized type 1 diabetes patients.

V shed 6 bases and J shed 4 bases, with 13 bases lying between them. The CDR3 is made up of 14 amino acids. The germline V gene encodes CDR1 MNHNS and CDR2 SASEGT. Expressed TCRB transcripts got sequenced, as all isolated RNA was reverse transcribed. Produced via immunoSEQ multiplex PCR; TCRdb's table is partial and in-frame only. The repertoire holds some 160,000 clones, with roughly 9% as singletons. A remark on this clone: The antigen is undetermined.

This sequence originates from a woman between 18 and 29 years old in good health. V is TRBV6-1 and J is TRBJ1-5, with D uncertain. Sequencing used central memory CD4+ T cells from blood. CDR3 bases: TGTGCCAGCAGCTACGGGATAGGGAATCAGCCCCAGCATTTT. Amino acids: CASSYGIGNQPQHF.